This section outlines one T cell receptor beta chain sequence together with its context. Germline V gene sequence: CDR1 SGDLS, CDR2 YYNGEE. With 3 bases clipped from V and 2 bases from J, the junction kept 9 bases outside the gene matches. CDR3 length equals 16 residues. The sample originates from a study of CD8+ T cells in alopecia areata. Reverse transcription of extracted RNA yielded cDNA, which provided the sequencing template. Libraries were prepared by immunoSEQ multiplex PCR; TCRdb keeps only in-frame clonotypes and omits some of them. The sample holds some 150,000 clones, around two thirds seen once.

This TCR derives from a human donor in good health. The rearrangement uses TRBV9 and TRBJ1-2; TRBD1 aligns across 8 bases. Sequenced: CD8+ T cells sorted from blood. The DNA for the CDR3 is TGTGCCAGCAGCGCCGACAGGGGAGCGAGCAACTATGGCTACACCTTC. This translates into CASSADRGASNYGYTF.